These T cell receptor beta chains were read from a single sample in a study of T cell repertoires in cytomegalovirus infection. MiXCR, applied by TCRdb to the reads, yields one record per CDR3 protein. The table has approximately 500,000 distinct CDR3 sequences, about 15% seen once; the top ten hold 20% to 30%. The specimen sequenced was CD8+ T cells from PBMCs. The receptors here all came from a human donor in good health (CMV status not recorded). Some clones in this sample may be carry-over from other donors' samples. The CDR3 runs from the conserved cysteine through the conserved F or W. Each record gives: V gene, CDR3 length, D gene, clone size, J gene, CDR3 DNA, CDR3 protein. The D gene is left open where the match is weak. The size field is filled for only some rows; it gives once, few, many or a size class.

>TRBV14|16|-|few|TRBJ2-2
TGTGCCAGCAGCCAAGATCACCCAGGGAGCACCGGGGAGCTGTTTTTT
CASSQDHPGSTGELFF
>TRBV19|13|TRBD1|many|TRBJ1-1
TGTGCCAGTAGTGACAGGGGGAGGACTGAAGCTTTCTTT
CASSDRGRTEAFF
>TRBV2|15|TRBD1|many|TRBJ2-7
TGTGCCAGCAACTCGAACCGGGACAGACCCTACGAGCAGTACTTC
CASNSNRDRPYEQYF
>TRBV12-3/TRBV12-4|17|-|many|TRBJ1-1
TGTGCCAGCAGTTTAGCGGGGAACAGGGAGGGGGGGATTGAAGCTTTCTTT
CASSLAGNREGGIEAFF
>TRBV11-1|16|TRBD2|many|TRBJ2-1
TGTGCCAGCAGCCTTCGGACTAGCGGGCGCACTAATGAGCAGTTCTTC
CASSLRTSGRTNEQFF
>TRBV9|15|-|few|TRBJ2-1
TGTGCCAGCAGCGTAGCGGGAGTCCCAAACAATGAGCAGTTCTTC
CASSVAGVPNNEQFF
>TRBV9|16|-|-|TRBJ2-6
TGTGCCAGCAGCTTAGGACAACCCTCTGGGGCCAACGTCCTGACTTTC
CASSLGQPSGANVLTF
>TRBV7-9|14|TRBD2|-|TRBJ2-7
TGTGCCAGCAGCTTACGAAAGGCGGGGGGCGAGCAGTACTTC
CASSLRKAGGEQYF
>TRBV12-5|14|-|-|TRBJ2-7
TGTGCTAGTGCTCCGGACATCTTCCCCTACGAGCAGTACTTC
CASAPDIFPYEQYF
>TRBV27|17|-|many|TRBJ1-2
TGTGCCAGCAGTTTCCAATTCTCGACAGGCCTGTCCTATGGCTACACCTTC
CASSFQFSTGLSYGYTF
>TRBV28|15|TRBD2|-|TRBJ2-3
TGTGCCAGCAGTTATAGACGGGGGGTGACAGATACGCAGTATTTT
CASSYRRGVTDTQYF
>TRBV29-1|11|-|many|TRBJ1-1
TGCAGCGTTGGAGAAAACACTGAAGCTTTCTTT
CSVGENTEAFF
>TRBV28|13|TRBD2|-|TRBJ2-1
TGTGCCAGCAGTCTAGCGGACTACAATGAGCAGTTCTTC
CASSLADYNEQFF
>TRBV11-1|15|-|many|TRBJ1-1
TGTGCCAGCAGCTTAAAGGAGGGGACGAACACTGAAGCTTTCTTT
CASSLKEGTNTEAFF
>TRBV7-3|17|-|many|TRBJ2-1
TGTGCCAGCAGCTTAACGGGCAGCCCCTCCGGGGACAATGAGCAGTTCTTC
CASSLTGSPSGDNEQFF
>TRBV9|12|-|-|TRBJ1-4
TGTGCCAGCAGCGTAGACGCCAGGGAACTGTTTTTT
CASSVDARELFF
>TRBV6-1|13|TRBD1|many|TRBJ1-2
TGTGCCAGCAGAGGGGGACAGCGCTATGGCTACACCTTC
CASRGGQRYGYTF
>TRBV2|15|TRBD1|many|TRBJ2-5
TGTGCCAGCAGTGAACCCCAGGGGGCGAGGGGGACCCAGTACTTC
CASSEPQGARGTQYF
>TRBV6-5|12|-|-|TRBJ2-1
TGTGCCAGCAGACATACAGGGCATGAGCAGTTCTTC
CASRHTGHEQFF
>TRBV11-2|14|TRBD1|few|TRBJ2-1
TGTGCCAGCAGCATCGGGACAGGGCTCGATGAGCAGTTCTTC
CASSIGTGLDEQFF
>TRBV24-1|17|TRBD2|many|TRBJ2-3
TGTGCCACCAGTGATTTAGATGCGGGAGGGCCACCAGATACGCAGTATTTT
CATSDLDAGGPPDTQYF
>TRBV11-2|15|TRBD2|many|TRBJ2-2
TGTGCCAGCAGCTTAGGATGGACTAGCGGCGGGGAGCTGTTTTTT
CASSLGWTSGGELFF
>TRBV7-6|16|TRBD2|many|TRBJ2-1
TGTGCCAGCAGCCTCCGATTGTCGGGGGGGCCCTATGAGCAGTTCTTC
CASSLRLSGGPYEQFF
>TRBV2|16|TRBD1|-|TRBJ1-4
TGTGCCAGCAGAAGCCACAGGGGCCGGGCTAATGAAAAACTGTTTTTT
CASRSHRGRANEKLFF
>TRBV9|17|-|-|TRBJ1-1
TGTGCCAGCAGCGTAGCTGCAGTGACTGACGTGAACACTGAAGCTTTCTTT
CASSVAAVTDVNTEAFF
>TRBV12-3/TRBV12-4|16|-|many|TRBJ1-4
TGTGCCAGCAGTTTCGAGGGTGAAGGCACTAATGAAAAACTGTTTTTT
CASSFEGEGTNEKLFF
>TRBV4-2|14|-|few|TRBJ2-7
TGTGCCAGCAGCCAAGATGGCGCAGCAGGGGAGCAGTACTTC
CASSQDGAAGEQYF
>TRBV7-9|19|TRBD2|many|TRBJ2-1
TGTGCCAGCAGCTCGGACAGGGTGTCTAGCGGGAGACCCTACAATGAGCAGTTCTTC
CASSSDRVSSGRPYNEQFF
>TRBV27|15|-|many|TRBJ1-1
TGTGCCAGCAGTTTACAGGGTTCAGCGAACACTGAAGCTTTCTTT
CASSLQGSANTEAFF
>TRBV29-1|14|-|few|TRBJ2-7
TGCAGCGTTGAAGTGTGGGGCAGCTCCTACGAGCAGTACTTC
CSVEVWGSSYEQYF
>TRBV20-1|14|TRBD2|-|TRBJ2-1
TGCAGTGCTAGTGTAAGCGGGGACTACAATGAGCAGTTCTTC
CSASVSGDYNEQFF
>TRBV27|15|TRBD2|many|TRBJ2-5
TGTGCCAGCCGCCCCCACCTAGCGGGGTCAATGACCCAGTACTTC
CASRPHLAGSMTQYF
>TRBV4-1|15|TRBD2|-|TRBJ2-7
TGCGCCAGCAGCCAGAACGGACTAGCAGCCTACGAGCAGTACTTC
CASSQNGLAAYEQYF
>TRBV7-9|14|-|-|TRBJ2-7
TGTGCCAGCAGCTCCCCGGGACAGCGGGGCGAGCAGTACTTC
CASSSPGQRGEQYF
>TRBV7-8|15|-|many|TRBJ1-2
TGTGCCAGCAGCTTAGATGGCAGCCCTATTCGTGGCTACACCTTC
CASSLDGSPIRGYTF
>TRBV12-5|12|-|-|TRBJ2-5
TGTGCTAGTGGTTTGGGTGGCGAGACCCAGTACTTC
CASGLGGETQYF
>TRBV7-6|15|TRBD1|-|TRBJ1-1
TGTGCCAGCAGCAGCAGACAGGGTAGAGTCACTGAAGCTTTCTTT
CASSSRQGRVTEAFF
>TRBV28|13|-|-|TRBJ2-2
TGTGCCAGCAGGGACCCGCGTAATATGGAGCTGTTTTTT
CASRDPRNMELFF
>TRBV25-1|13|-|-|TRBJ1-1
TGTGCCAGCAGTGAGGGGGGCTTCACTGAAGCTTTCTTT
CASSEGGFTEAFF
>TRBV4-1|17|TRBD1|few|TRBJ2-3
TGCGCCAGCAGCCAAGATGTGGGGACAGGGGCAACAGATACGCAGTATTTT
CASSQDVGTGATDTQYF
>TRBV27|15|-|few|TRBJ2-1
TGTGCCAGCAGTTTATACCGCTCTCTGCTTGGGGAGCAGTTCTTC
CASSLYRSLLGEQFF
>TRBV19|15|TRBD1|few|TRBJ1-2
TGTGCCAGTAGTGGTCGACAGGGAGCTAACTATGGCTACACCTTC
CASSGRQGANYGYTF
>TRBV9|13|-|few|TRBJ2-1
TGTGCCAGCAGCGTAGGGTCTCCGGGTGAGCAGTTCTTC
CASSVGSPGEQFF
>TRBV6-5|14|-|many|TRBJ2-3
TGTGCCAGCAGTTACGCCCGGGGTCAAGATACGCAGTATTTT
CASSYARGQDTQYF
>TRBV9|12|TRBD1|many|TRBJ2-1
TGTGCCAGCAGCCCGACAGGGGGTGAGCAGTTCTTC
CASSPTGGEQFF
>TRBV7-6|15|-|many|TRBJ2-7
TGTGCCAGCAGCTTAGAACTGACAGCCTCCTACGAGCAGTACTTC
CASSLELTASYEQYF
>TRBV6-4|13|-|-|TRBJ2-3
TGTGCCAGCAGAGCGACAGGCACAGATACGCAGTATTTT
CASRATGTDTQYF
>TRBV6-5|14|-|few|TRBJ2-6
TGTGCCAGCAACTCCCCGGCTGGGGCCAACGTCCTGACTTTC
CASNSPAGANVLTF
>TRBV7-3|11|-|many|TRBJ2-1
TGTGCCAGCAGGGAGGGTGGTGAGCAGTTCTTC
CASREGGEQFF
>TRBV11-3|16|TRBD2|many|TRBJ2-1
TGTGCCAGCAGCTTAGAATCGACTAGCGGCTTAAATGAGCAGTTCTTC
CASSLESTSGLNEQFF
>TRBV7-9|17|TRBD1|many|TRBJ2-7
TGTGCCAGCAGCTCGGGGACAGGGGCTTCTCCATCCTACGAGCAGTACTTC
CASSSGTGASPSYEQYF
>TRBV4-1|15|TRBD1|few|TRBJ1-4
TGCGCCAGCAGCCATAGCCGGGACAGGGACGAAAAACTGTTTTTT
CASSHSRDRDEKLFF